This TCR beta chain was obtained from a study of T cell repertoires in cytomegalovirus infection. For the study at large: Carrying CMV and the relevant HLA type showed in public TCR beta signatures.

The sample holds a few counts of this clonotype. Antigen specificity is unknown. TCRdb called the reads again in MiXCR, with one record for every CDR3 protein. Of approximately 590,000 distinct CDR3 sequences listed, roughly 43% were seen once; the top ten hold over 45%. V trimming: 5 bases; J trimming: 5 bases; junction bases outside the gene matches: 7. The CDR3 runs to 15 residues. The germline gives CDR1 SGHTA, CDR2 FQGNSA. The TCR comes from a human donor in good health (CMV status not recorded). Some clones in this sample may be carry-over from other donors' samples. Material: cultured PBMCs, obtained from culture after CMV antigen stimulation. The chain carries TRBV7-2 and TRBJ2-5; 11 bases map to TRBD2. The CDR3 spells CASSHELAGEETQYF. CDR3 in DNA: TGTGCCAGCAGCCATGAACTAGCGGGAGAGGAGACCCAGTACTTC. Full variable domain (rest looked up from reference TRBV7-2 and TRBJ2-5): GAGVSQSPSNKVTEKGKDVELRCDPISGHTALYWYRQSLGQGLEFLIYFQGNSAPDKSGLPSDRFSAERTGGSVSTLTIQRTQQEDSAVYLCASSHELAGEETQYFGPGTRLLVL.